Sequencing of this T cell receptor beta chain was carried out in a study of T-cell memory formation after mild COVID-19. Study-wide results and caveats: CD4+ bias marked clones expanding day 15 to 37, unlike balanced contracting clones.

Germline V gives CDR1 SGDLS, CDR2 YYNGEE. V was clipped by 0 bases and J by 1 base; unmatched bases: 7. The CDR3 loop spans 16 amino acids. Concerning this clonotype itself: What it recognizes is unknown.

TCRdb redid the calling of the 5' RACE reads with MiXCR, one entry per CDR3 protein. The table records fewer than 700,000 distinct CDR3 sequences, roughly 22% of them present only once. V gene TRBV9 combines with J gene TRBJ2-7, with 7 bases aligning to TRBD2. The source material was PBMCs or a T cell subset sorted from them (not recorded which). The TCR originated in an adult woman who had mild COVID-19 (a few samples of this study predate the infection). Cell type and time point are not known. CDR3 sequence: CASSVGRGVRSYEQYF. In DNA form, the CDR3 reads TGTGCCAGCAGCGTAGGACGGGGGGTTAGATCCTACGAGCAGTACTTC.